A single sample is the source of the 15 T cell receptor beta chains below, sequenced in a study of blood T cell repertoires in COVID-19. Some clones are missing from TCRdb's copy, which holds only in-frame ones; the method was immunoSEQ multiplex PCR. The sample has approximately 480,000 clones; 89% are singletons. What was sequenced was peripheral blood. These receptors all come from a man younger than 35 with COVID-19, enrolled during active disease.

The sample holds a few counts of this clone. The gene calls are TRBV11-2 and TRBJ1-2, with D perhaps TRBD1 (5 bases). In germline, CDR1 is SGHAT, CDR2 FQNNGV. The CDR3 extends over 14 amino acids. V was cut by 7 bases and J by 4 bases, with 16 bases left in between. The CDR3 reads CASTLGEGAYGYTF. DNA for the CDR3: TGTGCCAGCACCCTGGGGGAGGGCGCCTATGGCTACACCTTC.

The chain is built from TRBV27 and TRBJ2-5; tentatively, D is TRBD2 (6 bases). CDR1 is MNHEY, CDR2 SMNVEV, per germline (reference sequence). The CDR3 contains 13 residues. Trimming removed 8 bases at V and 5 bases at J, with 15 bases between. The CDR3 nucleotides read TGTGCCAGCCGCTTTTGGCGGGATGAGACCCAGTACTTC. Residues: CASRFWRDETQYF.

CDR3 sequence (DNA): TGTGCCAGCAGTGAATCGACTAGCCCGTTTCATGAGCAGTTCTTC. Translated: CASSESTSPFHEQFF. The V call is TRBV2, the J call TRBJ2-1; 7 bases map to TRBD2. V was pared by 2 bases and J by 8 bases, with 9 bases of the junction left unmatched. CDR1 SNHLY and CDR2 FYNNEI come from the germline V gene. This CDR3 region has 15 residues.

The chain combines TRBV28 with TRBJ2-7; a weak D match, TRBD2 (6 bases). The germline V gene has CDR1 MDHEN and CDR2 SYDVKM. Trimming shortened V by 6 bases and J by 0 bases, and 15 bases separated the two germline ends. The CDR3 sequence is 15 residues long. For the CDR3, the DNA is TGTGCCAGCAGCCCGGGACTCCCTAGCTCCTACGAGCAGTACTTC. Translation gives CASSPGLPSSYEQYF. The variable domain in full, completed from reference TRBV28 and TRBJ2-7, reads DVKVTQSSRYLVKRTGEKVFLECVQDMDHENMFWYRQDPGLGLRLIYFSYDVKMKEKGDIPEGYSVSREKKERFSLILESASTNQTSMYLCASSPGLPSSYEQYFGPGTRLTVT.

V and J are TRBV19 and TRBJ1-6; 10 positions agree with TRBD1. CDR3 length: 13 residues. Germline-derived CDR1 and CDR2 are LNHDA and SQIVND (reference sequence). The junction had 3 bases not matched to a gene; V was cut back by 7 bases and J by 9 bases. The CDR3 nucleotides are TGTGCCAGTAACGGACAGGGGGTTTCACCCCTCCACTTT. It codes for CASNGQGVSPLHF.

As to this clone: Other DNA sequences in this specimen translate into the identical CDR3. The chain employs TRBV4-1 and TRBJ1-2, with 8 bases identical to TRBD1. Unmatched junction bases numbered 0, after V lost 0 bases and J lost 6 bases. This CDR3 is built from 13 residues. Germline V gives CDR1 MGHRA, CDR2 YSYEKL. The CDR3 DNA follows: TGCGCCAGCAGCCAAGAGACAGGGGATGGCTACACCTTC. Amino acids: CASSQETGDGYTF.

V gene TRBV7-2 combines with J gene TRBJ2-4; D is uncertain. The length of the CDR3 is 15 residues. In germline, CDR1 is SGHTA, CDR2 FQGNSA. V lost 2 bases and J 0 bases, leaving 8 bases between the germline ends. The chain's CDR3 is CASSLQELAKNIQYF. CDR3 coding DNA: TGTGCCAGCAGCTTACAAGAGCTAGCCAAAAACATTCAGTACTTC.

This chain joins TRBV4-1 and TRBJ2-7, with a weak D call TRBD2 (6 bases). V was pared by 3 bases and J by 3 bases, with 9 bases between. The CDR3 consists of 13 residues. Germline loops: CDR1 MGHRA, CDR2 YSYEKL. Here the CDR3 reads CASSHPGSYEQYF. The CDR3 DNA is TGCGCCAGCAGCCATCCCGGGAGCTACGAGCAGTACTTC.

The chain joins TRBV2 to TRBJ2-5, with TRBD1 matching over 10 bases. The CDR3 runs to 14 residues. V dropped 7 bases and J dropped 2; count of bases not matched to a gene: 4. Germline-derived CDR1 and CDR2 are SNHLY and FYNNEI. This CDR3 is CASTGQGLQETQYF. CDR3 DNA: TGTGCCAGCACGGGACAGGGGCTTCAAGAGACCCAGTACTTC.

This chain links TRBV6-6 with TRBJ1-2; TRBD1 aligns across 7 bases. The germline CDR1 and CDR2 sequences are MNHNY and SVGAGI (reference sequence). There are 12 residues in the CDR3. Trimming removed 5 bases from V and 6 bases from J; junction bases left unmatched: 3. CDR3 in amino acids: CASSRGQDGYTF. The CDR3 nucleotides read TGTGCCAGCAGTCGTGGACAGGATGGCTACACCTTC.

A single count supports this clone. CDR3 sequence (DNA): TGTGCCAGCAGCGTAGCTGGGGCGGATCCGAATGAGCAGTTCTTC. Protein: CASSVAGADPNEQFF. V and J are TRBV9 and TRBJ2-1, with a weak D call TRBD1 (5 bases). Germline CDR1 and CDR2: SGDLS and YYNGEE. V lost 0 bases, J lost 7 bases, and 14 bases lay in between. The CDR3 totals 15 residues. Full variable domain (remainder filled in from reference TRBV9 and TRBJ2-1): DSGVTQTPKHLITATGQRVTLRCSPRSGDLSVYWYQQSLDQGLQFLIQYYNGEERAKGNILERFSAQQFPDLHSELNLSSLELGDSALYFCASSVAGADPNEQFFGPGTRLTVL.

The chain employs TRBV19 and TRBJ2-6; 9 bases map to TRBD1. The junction had 13 bases not matched to a gene; V was cut back by 5 bases and J by 2 bases. The CDR3 has 19 residues. Germline lookup yields CDR1 LNHDA and CDR2 SQIVND (reference sequence). The CDR3 DNA reads as TGTGCCAGTAGTGTCTTACCGGGACAGGGTACGGCTGGGGCCAACGTCCTGACTTTC. Translation: CASSVLPGQGTAGANVLTF.

The chain recombines TRBV19 with TRBJ2-3, with 9 bases lining up with TRBD2. CDR1 is LNHDA, CDR2 SQIVND, per germline (reference sequence). J gave up 2 bases and V 6 bases, and 6 bases lay outside the gene matches. The CDR3 contains 15 residues. CDR3 sequence: CASSAREGATDTQYF. CDR3 sequence (DNA): TGTGCCAGTAGCGCGCGGGAGGGGGCCACAGATACGCAGTATTTT.

This chain uses TRBV2 with TRBJ2-1; TRBD2 matches at 11 bases. The ends lost 5 bases at V and 0 bases at J; junction bases unmatched: 3. The CDR3 length is 16 residues. Germline CDR1 is SNHLY and CDR2 is FYNNEI. CDR3 bases: TGTGCCAGCAGTTCACTAGCGGGAGCCTCCTACAATGAGCAGTTCTTC. It encodes CASSSLAGASYNEQFF.

This sequence joins TRBV5-4 and TRBJ1-6, with a weak D call TRBD1 (6 bases). This CDR3 spans 16 amino acids. CDR1 is SGHNT, CDR2 YYREEE, per germline (reference sequence). V was trimmed by 2 bases and J by 6 bases, leaving 15 bases between them. CDR3 nucleotide sequence: TGTGCCAGCAGCTTAGGACAGCCCAACGCTAATTCACCCCTCCACTTT. As protein: CASSLGQPNANSPLHF. Variable domain in full (rest from reference TRBV5-4 and TRBJ1-6): ETGVTQSPTHLIKTRGQQVTLRCSSQSGHNTVSWYQQALGQGPQFIFQYYREEENGRGNFPPRFSGLQFPNYSSELNVNALELDDSALYLCASSLGQPNANSPLHFGNGTRLTVT.